The 29 T cell receptor beta chains in this list originate from one sample, sequenced in a study of response to subunit inactivated influenza vaccine. MiXCR, run by TCRdb on the RT-PCR reads, gives a single entry per CDR3 protein. Of more than 450,000 distinct CDR3 sequences in the sample, 11% were seen once. The same specimen was also included in a second study, on T cells expressing NK-cell markers. From that report: Generation of TCR beta cDNA was performed by 5'RACE template switching incorporating UMIs.

The sample was PBMCs from blood, taken on the day of vaccination. Receptor source: a man in his forties or fifties who received an inactivated influenza vaccine.

This chain links TRBV7-2 with TRBJ2-5; 7 nucleotides line up with TRBD2. V gave up 1 base and J gave up 5 bases; unmatched junction bases: 10. Per the germline V gene, CDR1 is SGHTA and CDR2 is FQGNSA. The CDR3 consists of 16 residues. CDR3 sequence (DNA): TGTGCCAGCAGCTTAGGAATAGGGGCGGGAGAGGAGACCCAGTACTTC. It encodes CASSLGIGAGEETQYF.

This chain connects TRBV7-9 to TRBJ2-5; D ambiguous. This CDR3 comprises 12 residues. V gave up 5 bases and J gave up 5 bases, with 9 bases separating them. Germline V gene data show CDR1 as SEHNR and CDR2 as FQNEAQ (reference sequence). The CDR3 DNA reads TGTGCCAGCAGCCGCCAGACGGAGACCCAGTACTTC. Translating it yields CASSRQTETQYF. Full variable domain (rest looked up from reference TRBV7-9 and TRBJ2-5): DTGVSQNPRHKITKRGQNVTFRCDPISEHNRLYWYRQTLGQGPEFLTYFQNEAQLEKSRLLSDRFSAERPKGSFSTLEIQRTEQGDSAMYLCASSRQTETQYFGPGTRLLVL.

This clonotype has a handful of counts. The chain links TRBV15 to TRBJ2-3; 10 nucleotides agree with TRBD2. The CDR3 is made up of 18 amino acids. Germline V gene data show CDR1 as LNHNV and CDR2 as YYDKDF (reference sequence). Losses at the gene ends were 5 bases for V and 2 bases for J; bases not matched to a gene: 13. The CDR3 spells CATSPLTLAGKFTDTQYF. In nucleotides, the CDR3 is TGTGCCACCAGCCCCCTAACACTAGCGGGGAAATTCACAGATACGCAGTATTTT.

V is TRBV12-3 or TRBV12-4 and J is TRBJ2-3; 9 bases are shared with TRBD1. The CDR3 has 14 residues. Trimming took 8 bases from V and 10 from J; bases not matched to a gene: 13. CDR3 in amino acids: CASRGDREGIAQYF. Here the CDR3 DNA reads TGTGCCAGCCGCGGGGACAGGGAAGGTATCGCGCAGTATTTT.

This chain connects TRBV11-1 to TRBJ2-1; 11 bases are a match to TRBD2. The CDR3 contains 16 residues. Germline V gives CDR1 SGHAT, CDR2 FQDESV (reference sequence). The V and J ends lost 2 bases and 6 bases, in that order; junction bases with no gene match: 6. The CDR3 here is CASSLTTTSGINEQFF. The CDR3 DNA reads as TGTGCCAGCAGCTTAACAACGACTAGCGGGATCAATGAGCAGTTCTTC.

V usage is TRBV5-6 and J usage is TRBJ1-2; D may be TRBD1 (6 bases). This CDR3 has 16 residues. Trimming removed 3 bases from V and 4 bases from J, with 19 bases in between. Germline loops: CDR1 SGHDT, CDR2 YYEEEE. In nucleotides, the CDR3 is TGTGCCAGCAGCTCGAAATGGGACACGGCCCGCTATGGCTACACCTTC. Translated: CASSSKWDTARYGYTF.

V is TRBV3-1 and J is TRBJ2-7; D ambiguous. Germline CDR1 and CDR2: LGHDT and YNNKEL (reference sequence). The V gene lost 3 bases and the J gene lost 0 bases, with 12 bases spanning the gap. The CDR3 has 15 residues. CDR3 bases: TGTGCCAGCAGCCACCGGAGTGAGCGCTCCTACGAGCAGTACTTC. Protein product: CASSHRSERSYEQYF.

The chain links TRBV7-9 to TRBJ2-3; D remains ambiguous. V was clipped by 2 bases and J by 3 bases, with 9 bases between them. CDR3 length: 14 residues. Germline V CDR1 and CDR2: SEHNR, FQNEAQ (reference sequence). The CDR3 is CASSLLSVTDTQYF. CDR3 nucleotide sequence: TGTGCCAGCAGCTTACTGTCGGTTACAGATACGCAGTATTTT.

This chain joins TRBV6-2 or TRBV6-3 and TRBJ2-7, with a possible D match to TRBD1 (5 bases). Trimming pared 3 bases from V and 5 bases from J, leaving 14 bases between. Germline CDR1 reads MNHEY; CDR2 reads SVGEGT. The CDR3 is made up of 14 amino acids. This chain's CDR3 is CASSYYNQGDEQYF. CDR3 nucleotides: TGTGCCAGCAGTTATTACAACCAGGGTGACGAGCAGTACTTC.

This clonotype was observed many times. This chain links TRBV7-2 with TRBJ2-3; D is perhaps TRBD1 (5 bases). CDR1 is SGHTA and CDR2 is FQGNSA in the germline V gene. Trimming took off 1 base at V and 0 bases at J, with 14 bases between the two ends. The CDR3 is made up of 17 amino acids. In DNA, the CDR3 is TGTGCCAGCAGCTTAGTGGTGGTACAGGCTAGCACAGATACGCAGTATTTT. Its translation is CASSLVVVQASTDTQYF.

This clonotype was counted many times. The V call is TRBV7-2, the J call TRBJ2-2; possibly TRBD1 for D (5 bases). This CDR3 contains 14 residues. Germline CDR1 and CDR2: SGHTA and FQGNSA. V shed 2 bases and J shed 4 bases, with 8 bases lying between them. CDR3 loop: CASSLQGSTGELFF. CDR3 coding DNA: TGTGCCAGCAGCTTACAGGGTTCCACCGGGGAGCTGTTTTTT.

In this sample, this clonotype turned up a few times. The chain links TRBV9 to TRBJ2-2; D remains ambiguous. The length of the CDR3 is 16 residues. The V end lost 0 bases, the J end lost 4 bases, and 13 bases lay between the germline ends. Germline V gives CDR1 SGDLS, CDR2 YYNGEE. CDR3 DNA: TGTGCCAGCAGCGTAGGGTCTAGAACCCTCACCGGGGAGCTGTTTTTT. This encodes CASSVGSRTLTGELFF.

This clonotype has a handful of counts. The chain links TRBV7-9 to TRBJ2-1, with 9 bases that match TRBD2. The length of the CDR3 is 16 residues. J gave up 1 base and V 5 bases, and 6 bases lay outside the gene matches. Germline V gene lookup returns CDR1 SEHNR and CDR2 FQNEAQ (reference sequence). In nucleotides, the CDR3 is TGTGCCAGCAGCACCAGCGGGAGGTCGTCCTACAATGAGCAGTTCTTC. As protein: CASSTSGRSSYNEQFF.

This clonotype occurred a few times. The CDR3 region has the DNA TGTGCCAGCAGGCACAGGGTCCATGAGCAGTTCTTC. This gives the protein CASRHRVHEQFF. The rearrangement uses TRBV2 and TRBJ2-1, with D perhaps TRBD1 (6 bases). The germline CDR1 and CDR2 sequences are SNHLY and FYNNEI. Trimming took 6 bases from V and 8 from J, leaving 11 bases between them. CDR3 size: 12 residues.

In this sample, this clonotype turned up a few times. This rearrangement joins TRBV20-1 to TRBJ2-1, with 8 positions matching TRBD2. The germline V gene encodes CDR1 DFQATT and CDR2 SNEGSKA (reference sequence). The CDR3 contains 16 residues. With 1 base clipped from V and 4 bases from J, the junction kept 9 bases outside the gene matches. CDR3 DNA sequence: TGCAGTGCTAGAGTAGGCAGCGGGGGTCTTTACAATGAGCAGTTCTTC. Amino acid sequence: CSARVGSGGLYNEQFF.

On this clonotype itself: This may come from a read error, since a much larger clone is one base off. The chain joins TRBV29-1 to TRBJ2-3; D might be TRBD2 (7 bases). CDR3 length: 13 residues. Germline V gene lookup returns CDR1 SQVTM and CDR2 ANQGSEA. The CDR3 region has the DNA TGCAGCGTTGTGGGGGGGCCCACAGGTACGCAGTATTTT. It yields the protein CSVVGGPTGTQYF.

J is TRBJ1-1 and V is TRBV6-2 or TRBV6-3, with D perhaps matching TRBD1 (6 bases). In germline, CDR1 is MNHEY, CDR2 SVGEGT. V was shortened by 0 bases and J by 1 base, with 15 bases between the two germline ends. CDR3 length equals 17 residues. The CDR3, as DNA: TGTGCCAGCAGTTACTCGATCTGGGGGCAAGGGAACACTGAAGCTTTCTTT. Encoded protein: CASSYSIWGQGNTEAFF.

The V and J genes are TRBV6-5 and TRBJ2-3, with 8 bases lining up with TRBD1. The CDR3 runs to 16 residues. The ends lost 4 bases at V and 3 bases at J; junction bases unmatched: 9. Germline CDR1 and CDR2: MNHEY and SVGAGI. The CDR3 DNA is TGTGCCAGCAGTTCTCCTGGACAGGGACAGACAGATACGCAGTATTTT. Residues: CASSSPGQGQTDTQYF.

The chain combines TRBV19 with TRBJ1-2; unclear D gene. Germline CDR1 and CDR2: LNHDA and SQIVND (reference sequence). The length of the CDR3 is 14 residues. Trimming removed 3 bases from V and 4 bases from J, with 12 bases in between. CDR3 bases: TGTGCCAGTAGTATCTCGGACGGGCTCTATGGCTACACCTTC. As protein: CASSISDGLYGYTF.

The chain recombines TRBV14 with TRBJ2-1, with 7 bases matching TRBD2. The CDR3 contains 14 residues. J was trimmed by 5 bases and V by 3 bases; bases with no gene match: 4. Germline CDR1 and CDR2: SGHDN and FVKESK. The CDR3 DNA follows: TGTGCCAGCAGCCAGGCGGGAGCCAACAATGAGCAGTTCTTC. Amino acids: CASSQAGANNEQFF.

This clonotype was seen more than once but under ten times. The chain carries TRBV5-1 and TRBJ1-6; possible D gene TRBD1, 5 bases. Germline V gene lookup returns CDR1 SGHRS and CDR2 YFSETQ. The length of the CDR3 is 14 residues. V was shortened by 1 base and J by 7 bases, with 9 bases between the two germline ends. The CDR3 sequence: CASSLSTENSPLHF. CDR3 nucleotide sequence: TGCGCCAGCAGCTTGTCGACAGAAAATTCACCCCTCCACTTT.

In this sample, this clonotype turned up many times. The chain is built from TRBV4-2 and TRBJ2-5; possible D gene TRBD2, 6 bases. CDR1 and CDR2 from the germline V gene are LGHNA and YNFKEQ. The germline V and J ends were trimmed by 0 bases and 4 bases, with 12 bases remaining between them. The CDR3 contains 15 residues. Written as DNA, the CDR3 is TGTGCCAGCAGCCAAGATCCCGGGACTGTAGAGACCCAGTACTTC. Its protein is CASSQDPGTVETQYF.

This clonotype has a handful of counts. The chain has TRBV6-6 and TRBJ1-5; a possible D gene is TRBD1 (5 bases). Germline V CDR1 and CDR2: MNHNY, SVGAGI (reference sequence). V gave up 4 bases and J gave up 5 bases, with 9 bases separating them. The CDR3 is made up of 13 amino acids. CDR3 amino acids: CASSWGIYQPQHF. In DNA form, the CDR3 reads TGTGCCAGCAGTTGGGGGATCTATCAGCCCCAGCATTTT.

The chain carries TRBV29-1 and TRBJ2-1; D unresolved. Deletions cut 0 bases from V and 11 bases from J, with 14 bases between. The CDR3 covers 13 residues. Germline-derived CDR1 and CDR2 are SQVTM and ANQGSEA. The CDR3 sequence: CSVEDGLGGKQFF. DNA for the CDR3: TGCAGCGTTGAAGACGGCCTCGGCGGCAAGCAGTTCTTC.

This sequence joins TRBV18 and TRBJ2-5; D might be TRBD1 or TRBD2, each matching 6 bases. Trimming removed 3 bases from V and 4 bases from J, with 12 bases in between. The CDR3 loop spans 14 amino acids. From germline, CDR1 is KGHSH and CDR2 LQKENI. CDR3 DNA sequence: TGTGCCAGCTCACCCCCCGGGGGCGGAGAGACCCAGTACTTC. Residues: CASSPPGGGETQYF.

Only a few counts were recorded for this clonotype. V gene TRBV29-1 combines with J gene TRBJ2-7; 8 nucleotides align to TRBD2. The germline V gene has CDR1 SQVTM and CDR2 ANQGSEA. This CDR3 has 13 residues. Trimming removed 6 bases from V and 0 bases from J; junction bases left unmatched: 4. CDR3 in DNA: TGCAGCGTCACCGGGGGGGCCTCCTACGAGCAGTACTTC. It yields the protein CSVTGGASYEQYF.

The chain couples TRBV29-1 to TRBJ2-5; perhaps TRBD2 as D (7 bases). CDR1 and CDR2 (germline): SQVTM, ANQGSEA. The V gene lost 7 bases and the J gene lost 3 bases, with 12 bases spanning the gap. CDR3 size: 12 residues. CDR3 sequence: CSATGREETQYF. The CDR3 DNA reads as TGCAGCGCTACAGGGAGGGAAGAGACCCAGTACTTC.

In its sample, this clonotype was seen a few times. The J gene is TRBJ2-5, the V gene TRBV4-3; no clear D. CDR1 is LGHNA and CDR2 is YSLEER in the germline V gene. The ends were cut back, 0 bases at V and 1 base at J, with 9 bases in the middle. CDR3 length: 15 amino acids. The CDR3 nucleotides are TGCGCCAGCAGCCAAGATTCGGCGACCCAAGAGACCCAGTACTTC. Encoded protein: CASSQDSATQETQYF.

The table lists this clonotype with a few counts. The V gene is TRBV5-1, the J gene TRBJ2-7; D is unclear. V was trimmed by 7 bases and J by 5 bases, leaving 16 bases between them. Germline V gene data show CDR1 as SGHRS and CDR2 as YFSETQ. This CDR3 is built from 13 residues. DNA of the CDR3: TGCGCCAGCCGGGTGGAAGGTTCGAACGAGCAGTACTTC. Translation: CASRVEGSNEQYF.